These 16 T cell receptor beta chains originate from one sample sequenced in a study of T cell responses to AZD1222 COVID-19 vaccine. Generated by immunoSEQ multiplex PCR, the TCRdb table keeps only in-frame clones and is missing some. The table lists some 110,000 clones, 86% of them singletons. The specimen comprised peripheral blood, sampled 28 days after the second dose of the MenACWY control vaccine. The source is an adult who received the MenACWY meningococcal vaccine as a control.

V usage is TRBV6-2 or TRBV6-3 and J usage is TRBJ2-1; maybe TRBD1 (6 bases). Per the germline V gene, CDR1 is MNHEY and CDR2 is SVGEGT. CDR3 length equals 15 residues. Trimming cost V 0 bases and J 4 bases, with 10 bases left between them. The CDR3 loop is CASSYSGGSYNEQFF. CDR3 nucleotides: TGTGCCAGCAGTTACTCTGGGGGCAGTTACAATGAGCAGTTCTTC.

The V call is TRBV25-1, the J call TRBJ2-3, with D hard to call. The V gene lost 2 bases and the J gene lost 4 bases, with 10 bases spanning the gap. CDR1 and CDR2 from the germline V gene are MGHDK and SYGVNS. CDR3 length equals 14 residues. The CDR3 DNA is TGTGCCAGCAGTGAAGGAAGGAACCCAGATACGCAGTATTTT. This translates into CASSEGRNPDTQYF. Variable domain in full (rest from reference TRBV25-1 and TRBJ2-3): EADIYQTPRYLVIGTGKKITLECSQTMGHDKMYWYQQDPGMELHLIHYSYGVNSTEKGDLSSESTVSRIRTEHFPLTLESARPSHTSQYLCASSEGRNPDTQYFGPGTRLTVL.

The CDR3 DNA reads TGTGCCAGCAGTTTATCTTACTTCCACGAGCAGTACTTC. It codes for CASSLSYFHEQYF. The rearrangement joins TRBV27 to TRBJ2-7; D uncertain. CDR1 is MNHEY, CDR2 SMNVEV, per germline (reference sequence). V gave up 0 bases and J gave up 5 bases, with 8 bases separating them. This CDR3 has 13 residues.

V gene TRBV5-1 combines with J gene TRBJ2-1; TRBD2 is a possible D gene (5 bases). This CDR3 region has 14 residues. Trimming took 4 bases from V and 2 from J, leaving 10 bases between them. CDR1 is SGHRS, CDR2 YFSETQ, per germline. CDR3 in DNA: TGCGCCAGCAGCCCCCGGGGTCCCTACAATGAGCAGTTCTTC. It specifies CASSPRGPYNEQFF.

This chain connects TRBV4-3 to TRBJ1-2, with 7 positions matching TRBD1. Germline trimming cut 0 bases from V and 4 bases from J; bases unmatched to any gene: 5. In germline, CDR1 is LGHNA, CDR2 YSLEER. This CDR3 is 15 amino acids long. The DNA of the CDR3 is TGCGCCAGCAGCCAAGATCAAGGGGGCGGCTATGGCTACACCTTC. Translating gives CASSQDQGGGYGYTF.

V and J are TRBV5-4 and TRBJ1-5; 8 bases are a match to TRBD1. Per the germline V gene, CDR1 is SGHNT and CDR2 is YYREEE (reference sequence). After removal of 4 bases from V and 0 bases from J, the junction contained 9 bases not matched to a gene. The CDR3 sequence is 17 residues long. CDR3 protein: CASSLGTGVNSNQPQHF. DNA of the CDR3: TGTGCCAGCAGCCTTGGGACAGGAGTCAATAGCAATCAGCCCCAGCATTTT.

The table lists this clone with a count of one. The genes are TRBV14 and TRBJ2-6, with D perhaps matching TRBD2 (6 bases). V lost 2 bases, J lost 0 bases, and 11 bases lay in between. CDR3 length equals 17 residues. Germline CDR1 and CDR2: SGHDN and FVKESK. Here the CDR3 reads CASSQLGGSSGANVLTF. In nucleotides, the CDR3 is TGTGCCAGCAGCCAATTGGGGGGAAGCTCTGGGGCCAACGTCCTGACTTTC.

The gene calls are TRBV3-1 (or the pseudogene TRBV3-2) and TRBJ2-7, with 7 bases fitting TRBD1. This CDR3 comprises 15 residues. Germline CDR1 and CDR2: LGHDT and YNNKEL (reference sequence). Unmatched junction bases numbered 8, after V lost 5 bases and J lost 1 base. The CDR3 is CASSTRRDSSYEQYF. CDR3 sequence (DNA): TGTGCCAGCAGCACCAGACGGGACAGTTCCTACGAGCAGTACTTC.

The V call is TRBV4-2, the J call TRBJ1-4; 7 bases match TRBD1. Looked up from germline, CDR1 is LGHNA and CDR2 is YNFKEQ. The CDR3 runs to 13 residues. Trimming removed 6 bases from V and 4 bases from J; junction bases left unmatched: 2. The CDR3 DNA follows: TGTGCCAGCAGAGGGGACAGTAATGAAAAACTGTTTTTT. Protein product: CASRGDSNEKLFF.

CDR3 loop: CASSSRPLQGVGYTF. The CDR3 nucleotides read TGTGCCAGCAGCAGTCGGCCGTTACAGGGTGTCGGCTACACCTTC. This rearrangement joins TRBV7-2 to TRBJ1-2; TRBD1 is a possible D gene (6 bases). Germline lookup yields CDR1 SGHTA and CDR2 FQGNSA. V lost 5 bases and J lost 8, with 21 bases in between. The CDR3 covers 15 residues.

This chain links TRBV30 with TRBJ1-2; a possible D gene is TRBD1 (6 bases). Trimming removed 2 bases at V and 7 bases at J, with 20 bases between. CDR1 is GTSNPN and CDR2 is SVGIG in the germline V gene (reference sequence). The CDR3 contains 15 residues. CDR3 in DNA: TGTGCCTGGAGTATTCGGACAGCGCCTAAGGGTGGCTACACCTTC. It codes for CAWSIRTAPKGGYTF.

The J gene is TRBJ1-1, the V gene TRBV28; 7 positions agree with TRBD1. CDR3 length equals 13 residues. Germline V lookup: CDR1 MDHEN, CDR2 SYDVKM. V gave up 2 bases and J gave up 5 bases; unmatched junction bases: 2. DNA of the CDR3: TGTGCCAGCAGTTTAGCAGGGGGAACTGAAGCTTTCTTT. It specifies CASSLAGGTEAFF.

This sequence joins TRBV28 and TRBJ1-1; D gene ambiguous. V was trimmed by 6 bases and J by 3 bases, leaving 11 bases between them. The CDR3 sequence is 13 residues long. From germline, CDR1 is MDHEN and CDR2 SYDVKM. CDR3 sequence: CASSATGYTEAFF. CDR3 bases: TGTGCCAGCAGCGCCACGGGGTACACTGAAGCTTTCTTT.

The chain joins TRBV7-9 to TRBJ2-7; D unresolved. Germline CDR1 SEHNR, CDR2 FQNEAQ (reference sequence). This CDR3 spans 12 amino acids. Trimming took off 6 bases at V and 2 bases at J, with 8 bases between the two ends. CDR3 sequence: CASREETYEQYF. The CDR3, as DNA: TGTGCCAGCAGAGAGGAGACCTACGAGCAGTACTTC.

The V call is TRBV7-8, the J call TRBJ2-1; perhaps D is TRBD1 or TRBD2 (6 bases each). V was trimmed by 2 bases and J by 7 bases, leaving 12 bases between them. The CDR3 is 14 amino acids. The V gene's germline CDR1 is SGHVS and CDR2 FQNEAQ. CDR3 loop: CASSLYGGRNEQFF. The CDR3 DNA follows: TGTGCCAGCAGCTTATACGGGGGCCGAAATGAGCAGTTCTTC.

The J gene is TRBJ1-1, the V gene TRBV11-2; weak D call: TRBD1 (5 bases). The CDR3 extends over 15 amino acids. The V gene lost 3 bases and the J gene lost 0 bases, with 11 bases spanning the gap. Germline loops: CDR1 SGHAT, CDR2 FQNNGV. The CDR3 DNA follows: TGTGCCAGCAGCTTCCGACAGATACTGAACACTGAAGCTTTCTTT. Its protein is CASSFRQILNTEAFF.